The entry below describes one T cell receptor beta chain. The data stem from a study of OX40 agonist ivuxolimab in advanced cancers. Assay used: immunoSEQ multiplex PCR; TCRdb lists only in-frame clones, some missing. The sample records 150,000 to 180,000 clones, approximately 94% being singletons. This CDR3 has 13 residues. The germline V gene encodes CDR1 LNHNV and CDR2 YYDKDF (reference sequence). V gave up 5 bases and J gave up 2 bases, with 9 bases separating them. The sample consisted of CD4+ or CD8+ T cells sorted from blood, taken in a trial of the OX40 agonist ivuxolimab. This clonotype originated in an adult with an advanced solid tumor such as melanoma, head and neck, liver or kidney cancer. The J gene is TRBJ2-5, the V gene TRBV15; D tentatively fits TRBD1 or TRBD2 (5 bases each). For the CDR3, the DNA is TGTGCCACCAGCGGGGGACCACAAGAGACCCAGTACTTC. This encodes CATSGGPQETQYF.